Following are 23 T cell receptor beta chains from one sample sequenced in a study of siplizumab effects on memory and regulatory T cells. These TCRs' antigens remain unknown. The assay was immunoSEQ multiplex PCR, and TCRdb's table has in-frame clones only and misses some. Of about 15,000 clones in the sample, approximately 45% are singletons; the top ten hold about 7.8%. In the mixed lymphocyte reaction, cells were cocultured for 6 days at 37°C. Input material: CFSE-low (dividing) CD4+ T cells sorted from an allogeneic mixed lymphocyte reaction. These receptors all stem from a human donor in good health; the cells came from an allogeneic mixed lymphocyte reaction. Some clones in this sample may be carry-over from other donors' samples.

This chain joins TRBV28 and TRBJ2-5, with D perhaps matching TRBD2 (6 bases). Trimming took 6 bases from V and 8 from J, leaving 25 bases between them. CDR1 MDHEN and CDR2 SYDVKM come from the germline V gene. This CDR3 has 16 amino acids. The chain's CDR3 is CASRVSWDSLGDTQYF. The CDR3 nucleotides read TGTGCCAGCAGGGTCTCCTGGGACTCCTTGGGAGACACCCAGTACTTC.

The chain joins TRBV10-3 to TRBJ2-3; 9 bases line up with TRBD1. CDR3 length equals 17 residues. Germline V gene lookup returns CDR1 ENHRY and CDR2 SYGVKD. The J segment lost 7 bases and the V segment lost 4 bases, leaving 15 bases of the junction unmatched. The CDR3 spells CAISGGGGTGFLHTQYF. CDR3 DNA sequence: TGTGCCATCAGTGGTGGAGGGGGGACAGGGTTTCTCCATACGCAGTATTTT.

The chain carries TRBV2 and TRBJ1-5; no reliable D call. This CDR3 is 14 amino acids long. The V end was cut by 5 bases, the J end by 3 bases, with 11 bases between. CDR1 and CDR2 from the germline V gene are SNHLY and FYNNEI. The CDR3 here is CASSLEKINQPQHF. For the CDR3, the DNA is TGTGCCAGCAGTCTCGAGAAAATCAATCAGCCCCAGCATTTT.

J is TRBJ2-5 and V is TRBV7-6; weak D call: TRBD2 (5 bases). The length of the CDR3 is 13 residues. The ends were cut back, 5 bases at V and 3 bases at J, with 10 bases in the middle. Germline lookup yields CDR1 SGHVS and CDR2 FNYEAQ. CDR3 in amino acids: CASSPDYEETQYF. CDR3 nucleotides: TGTGCCAGCAGCCCAGACTATGAAGAGACCCAGTACTTC. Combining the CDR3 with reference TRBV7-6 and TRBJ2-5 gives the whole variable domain GAGVSQSPRYKVTKRGQDVALRCDPISGHVSLYWYRQALGQGPEFLTYFNYEAQQDKSGLPNDRFSAERPEGSISTLTIQRTEQRDSAMYRCASSPDYEETQYFGPGTRLLVL.

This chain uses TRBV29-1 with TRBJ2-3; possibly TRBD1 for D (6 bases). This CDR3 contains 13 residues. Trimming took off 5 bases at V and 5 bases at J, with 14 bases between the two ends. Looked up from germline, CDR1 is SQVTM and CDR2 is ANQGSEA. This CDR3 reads CSVLQGLGDTQYF. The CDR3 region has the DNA TGCAGCGTTCTCCAGGGGCTGGGAGATACGCAGTATTTT.

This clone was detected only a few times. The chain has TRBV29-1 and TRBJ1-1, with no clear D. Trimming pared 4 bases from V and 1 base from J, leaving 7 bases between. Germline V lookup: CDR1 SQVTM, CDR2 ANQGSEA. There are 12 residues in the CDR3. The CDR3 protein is CSVARQNTEAFF. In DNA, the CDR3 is TGCAGCGTTGCGAGACAGAACACTGAAGCTTTCTTT.

The CDR3 DNA follows: TGTGCCAGCAGCTTAGAGAGGCCCGGGGAGCTGTTTTTT. Translating gives CASSLERPGELFF. This rearrangement joins TRBV13 to TRBJ2-2; D unclear. CDR1 and CDR2 from the germline V gene are PRHDT and FYEKMQ (reference sequence). Deletions cut 1 base from V and 6 bases from J, with 6 bases between. CDR3 size: 13 residues.

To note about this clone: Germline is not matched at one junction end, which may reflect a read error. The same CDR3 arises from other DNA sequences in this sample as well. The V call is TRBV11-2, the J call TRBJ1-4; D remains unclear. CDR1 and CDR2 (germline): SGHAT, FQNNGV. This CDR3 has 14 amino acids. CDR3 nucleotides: TGTGCCAGCAGCTTAGATCACTACATTGAAAAACTGTTCTTT. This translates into CASSLDHYIEKLFF.

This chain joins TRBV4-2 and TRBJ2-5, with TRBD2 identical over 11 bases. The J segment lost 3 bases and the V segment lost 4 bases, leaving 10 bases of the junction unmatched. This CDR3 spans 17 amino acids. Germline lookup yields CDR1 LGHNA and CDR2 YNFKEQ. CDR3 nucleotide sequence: TGTGCCAGCAGCCGAGTGTCTCTAGCGGGAGGAGAAGAGACCCAGTACTTC. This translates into CASSRVSLAGGEETQYF.

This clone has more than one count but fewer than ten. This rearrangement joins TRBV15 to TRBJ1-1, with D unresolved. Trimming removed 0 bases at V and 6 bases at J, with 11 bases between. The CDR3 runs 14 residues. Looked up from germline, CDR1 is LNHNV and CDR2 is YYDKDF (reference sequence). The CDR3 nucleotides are TGTGCCACCAGCAGAGATCGGGTACGTCCTGAAGCTTTCTTT. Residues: CATSRDRVRPEAFF. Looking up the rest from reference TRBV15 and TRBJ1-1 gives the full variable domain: DAMVIQNPRYQVTQFGKPVTLSCSQTLNHNVMYWYQQKSSQAPKLLFHYYDKDFNNEADTPDNFQSRRPNTSFCFLDIRSPGLGDTAMYLCATSRDRVRPEAFFGQGTRLTVV.

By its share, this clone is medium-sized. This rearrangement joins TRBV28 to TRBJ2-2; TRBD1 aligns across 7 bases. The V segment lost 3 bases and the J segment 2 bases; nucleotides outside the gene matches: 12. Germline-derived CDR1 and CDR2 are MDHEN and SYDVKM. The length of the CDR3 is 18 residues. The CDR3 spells CASSFMVGTAFNTGELFF. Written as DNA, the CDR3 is TGTGCCAGCAGTTTCATGGTAGGGACAGCCTTTAACACCGGGGAGCTGTTTTTT.

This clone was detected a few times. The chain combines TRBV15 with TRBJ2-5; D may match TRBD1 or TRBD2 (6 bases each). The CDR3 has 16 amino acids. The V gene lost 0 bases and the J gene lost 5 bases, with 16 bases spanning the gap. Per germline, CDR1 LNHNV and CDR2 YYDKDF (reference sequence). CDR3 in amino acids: CATSRDWLGGQETQYF. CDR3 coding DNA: TGTGCCACCAGCAGAGATTGGTTGGGGGGCCAGGAGACCCAGTACTTC.

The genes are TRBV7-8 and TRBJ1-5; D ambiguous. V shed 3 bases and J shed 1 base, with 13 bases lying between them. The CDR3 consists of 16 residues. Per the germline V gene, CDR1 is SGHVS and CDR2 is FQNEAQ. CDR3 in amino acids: CASSFGRVWSNQPQHF. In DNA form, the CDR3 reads TGTGCCAGCAGCTTCGGAAGGGTCTGGAGCAATCAGCCCCAGCATTTT.

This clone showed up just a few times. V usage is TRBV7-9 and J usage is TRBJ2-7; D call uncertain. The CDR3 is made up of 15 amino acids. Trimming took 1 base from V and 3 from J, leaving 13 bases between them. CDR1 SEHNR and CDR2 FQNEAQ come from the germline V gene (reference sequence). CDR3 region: CASSLVLGRSYEQYF. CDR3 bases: TGTGCCAGCAGCTTAGTCTTGGGCAGGAGCTACGAGCAGTACTTC.

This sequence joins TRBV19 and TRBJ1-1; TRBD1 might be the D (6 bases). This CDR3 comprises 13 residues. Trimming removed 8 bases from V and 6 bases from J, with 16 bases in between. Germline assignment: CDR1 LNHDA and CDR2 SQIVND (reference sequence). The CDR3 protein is CASSQGPWSEAFF. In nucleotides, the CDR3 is TGTGCCAGTTCCCAGGGGCCCTGGTCTGAAGCTTTCTTT.

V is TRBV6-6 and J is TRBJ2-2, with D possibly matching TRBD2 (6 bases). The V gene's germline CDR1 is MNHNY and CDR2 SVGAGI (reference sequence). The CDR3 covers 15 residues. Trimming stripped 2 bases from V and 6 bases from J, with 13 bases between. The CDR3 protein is CASSYGGNVAGELFF. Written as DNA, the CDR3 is TGTGCCAGCAGTTACGGGGGGAATGTCGCCGGGGAGCTGTTTTTT.

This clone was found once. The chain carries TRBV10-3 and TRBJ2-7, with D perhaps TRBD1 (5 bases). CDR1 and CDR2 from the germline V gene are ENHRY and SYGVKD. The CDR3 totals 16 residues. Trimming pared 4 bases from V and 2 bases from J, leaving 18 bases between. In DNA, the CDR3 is TGTGCCATCAGTGGTCAGGGCAGGGAATACCCCTACGAGCAGTACTTC. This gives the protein CAISGQGREYPYEQYF.

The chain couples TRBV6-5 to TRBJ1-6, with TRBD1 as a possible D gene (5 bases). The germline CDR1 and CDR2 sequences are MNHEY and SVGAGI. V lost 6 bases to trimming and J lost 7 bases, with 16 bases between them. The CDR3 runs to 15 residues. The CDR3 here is CASRRIQDENSPLHF. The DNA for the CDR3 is TGTGCCAGCAGACGAATACAGGACGAGAATTCACCCCTCCACTTT.

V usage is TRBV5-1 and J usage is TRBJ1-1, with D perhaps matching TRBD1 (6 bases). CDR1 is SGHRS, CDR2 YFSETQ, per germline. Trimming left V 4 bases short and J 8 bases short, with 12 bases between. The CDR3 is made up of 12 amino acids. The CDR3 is CASSAPGTEAFF. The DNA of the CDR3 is TGCGCCAGCAGCGCTCCCGGGACAGAAGCTTTCTTT.

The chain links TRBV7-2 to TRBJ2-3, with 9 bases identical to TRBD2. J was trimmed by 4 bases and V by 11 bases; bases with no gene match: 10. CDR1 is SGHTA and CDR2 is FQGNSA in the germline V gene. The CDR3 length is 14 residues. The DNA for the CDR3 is TGTGCCTCCCGAAGTAGCGGGAGCCCAGATACGCAGTATTTT. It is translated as CASRSSGSPDTQYF.

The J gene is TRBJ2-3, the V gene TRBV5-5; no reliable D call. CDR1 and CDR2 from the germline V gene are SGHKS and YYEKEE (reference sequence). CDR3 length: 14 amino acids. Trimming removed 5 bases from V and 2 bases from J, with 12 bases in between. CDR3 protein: CASSTTIYTDTQYF. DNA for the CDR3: TGTGCCAGCAGTACCACCATATACACAGATACGCAGTATTTT. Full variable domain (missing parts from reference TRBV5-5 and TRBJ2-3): DAGVTQSPTHLIKTRGQQVTLRCSPISGHKSVSWYQQVLGQGPQFIFQYYEKEERGRGNFPDRFSARQFPNYSSELNVNALLLGDSALYLCASSTTIYTDTQYFGPGTRLTVL.

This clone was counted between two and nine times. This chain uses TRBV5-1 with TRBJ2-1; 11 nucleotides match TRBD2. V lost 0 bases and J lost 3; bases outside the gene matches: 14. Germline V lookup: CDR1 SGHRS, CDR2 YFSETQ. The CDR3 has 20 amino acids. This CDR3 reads CASSLAIGLAGSGFYNEQFF. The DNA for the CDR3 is TGCGCCAGCAGCTTGGCCATAGGACTAGCGGGTTCTGGCTTCTACAATGAGCAGTTCTTC.

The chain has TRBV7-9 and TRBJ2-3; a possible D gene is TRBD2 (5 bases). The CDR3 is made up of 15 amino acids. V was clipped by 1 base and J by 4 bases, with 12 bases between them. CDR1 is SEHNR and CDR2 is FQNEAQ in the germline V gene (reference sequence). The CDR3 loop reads CASSLVSSRADTQYF. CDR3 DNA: TGTGCCAGCAGCTTAGTTTCTAGCCGGGCAGATACGCAGTATTTT.